A selection of T cell receptor beta chains follows, all from one sample in a study of blood T cell repertoires in COVID-19. TCRdb's copy holds only in-frame clones and misses some; the assay was immunoSEQ multiplex PCR. The sample lists approximately 90,000 clones; approximately 86% were seen once. The sequenced sample was peripheral blood. All receptors come from a man in his fifties or sixties with acute or convalescent COVID-19. Each CDR3 is given with its conserved first and last residue. A D gene is named only where the DNA matches it firmly. Some rows mark clone size as missing; the rest say once, few, many or name a class of expanded clone.

abundance	d_gene	v_gene	len	j_gene	CDR3aa	CDR3nt
-	TRBD2	TRBV5-1	15	TRBJ2-1	CASTPSGRPNNEQFF	TGCGCCAGCACCCCTAGCGGGAGGCCGAACAATGAGCAGTTCTTC
-	TRBD2	TRBV6-4	20	TRBJ2-4	CASSVRTGTSGRGGKNIQYF	TGTGCCAGCAGTGTCAGAACCGGGACTAGCGGGAGGGGGGGCAAAAACATTCAGTACTTC
once	TRBD2	TRBV10-2	13	TRBJ2-7	CASSRLADYEQYF	TGCGCCAGCAGCCGACTAGCCGACTACGAGCAGTACTTC
-	TRBD1	TRBV28	15	TRBJ1-2	CASSYSGQGGFGYTF	TGTGCCAGCAGTTATTCCGGACAGGGGGGTTTCGGCTACACCTTC
once	-	TRBV11-2	16	TRBJ1-3	CASSLGSVASGNTIYF	TGTGCCAGCAGCTTAGGATCAGTTGCCTCTGGAAACACCATATATTTT
-	-	TRBV4-1	18	TRBJ2-6	CASSHDPGGLGGANVLTF	TGCGCCAGCAGCCACGACCCCGGGGGTCTGGGTGGGGCCAACGTCCTGACTTTC
-	-	TRBV19	13	TRBJ2-3	CASSPLTRDTQYF	TGTGCCAGTAGTCCCCTAACGAGAGATACGCAGTATTTT
-	-	TRBV30	14	TRBJ2-5	CAWSGSPDQETQYF	TGTGCCTGGAGTGGGTCGCCAGACCAAGAGACCCAGTACTTC
-	-	TRBV24-1	15	TRBJ1-1	CATSDFSRVCTEAFF	TGTGCCACCAGTGATTTTTCCAGGGTGTGCACTGAAGCTTTCTTT
-	-	TRBV15	14	TRBJ1-1	CATEAGYVNTEAFF	TGTGCCACCGAGGCAGGGTACGTAAACACTGAAGCTTTCTTT
-	TRBD2	TRBV7-7	15	TRBJ2-1	CASSLVAGGHNEQFF	TGTGCCAGCAGCTTAGTAGCGGGGGGGCACAATGAGCAGTTCTTC
-	-	TRBV29-1	13	TRBJ2-7	CSAVEGISYEQYF	TGCAGCGCTGTGGAGGGAATCAGCTACGAGCAGTACTTC
few	-	TRBV19	12	TRBJ2-7	CASSIRNYEQYF	TGTGCCAGTAGTATCAGAAACTACGAGCAGTACTTC
once	TRBD2	TRBV5-4	16	TRBJ2-1	CASSAGGLREYNEQFF	TGTGCCAGCAGCGCGGGAGGACTCAGGGAGTACAATGAGCAGTTCTTC
-	TRBD2	TRBV5-1	16	TRBJ2-5	CASSLAGFPSGETQYF	TGCGCCAGCAGCTTGGCGGGGTTTCCTAGCGGAGAGACCCAGTACTTC
-	-	TRBV13	12	TRBJ1-2	CASSPGGYGYTF	TGTGCCAGCAGCCCCGGTGGCTATGGCTACACCTTC
-	-	TRBV11-2	14	TRBJ2-4	CASSLDRGVNIQYF	TGTGCCAGCAGCTTGGATAGGGGCGTTAACATTCAGTACTTC
-	TRBD1	TRBV27	14	TRBJ2-7	CASSSRTGPHEQYF	TGTGCCAGCAGCTCTCGGACAGGGCCCCACGAGCAGTACTTC
-	-	TRBV5-1	12	TRBJ2-7	CASSLGGDEQYF	TGCGCCAGCAGCTTAGGGGGAGACGAGCAGTACTTC
few	-	TRBV14	17	TRBJ1-5	CASSQDRPTAFYQPQHF	TGTGCCAGCAGCCAAGACCGACCCACAGCTTTTTATCAGCCCCAGCATTTT
few	TRBD2	TRBV7-7	15	TRBJ2-7	CASSPLTGGAYEQYF	TGTGCCAGCAGCCCCCTTACGGGAGGAGCCTACGAGCAGTACTTC
-	-	TRBV7-9	16	TRBJ2-5	CASSHYPRTYQETQYF	TGTGCCAGCAGTCACTACCCACGGACTTACCAAGAGACCCAGTACTTC
-	-	TRBV6-5	14	TRBJ2-2	CATSSRGPAGELFF	TGTGCCACCTCAAGTAGGGGCCCTGCAGGGGAGCTGTTTTTT
-	TRBD1	TRBV19	15	TRBJ2-5	CASSPTGTGSLTQYF	TGTGCCAGTAGCCCTACCGGGACAGGGTCCTTGACCCAGTACTTC
-	-	TRBV27	15	TRBJ2-2	CASSLGRANTGELFF	TGTGCCAGCAGTTTAGGCAGGGCAAACACCGGGGAGCTGTTTTTT
-	TRBD2	TRBV3-1/TRBV3-2	18	TRBJ2-2	CASSQELTSGGSTGELFF	TGTGCCAGCAGCCAAGAGCTAACTAGCGGGGGTTCCACCGGGGAGCTGTTTTTT
-	TRBD2	TRBV2	14	TRBJ2-1	CASTGGRGYNEQFF	TGTGCCAGCACGGGCGGGAGAGGCTACAATGAGCAGTTCTTC
-	-	TRBV4-3	15	TRBJ2-5	CASSPSGVRTETQYF	TGCGCCAGCAGCCCCTCAGGGGTTCGGACAGAGACCCAGTACTTC
-	TRBD2	TRBV5-4	15	TRBJ2-2	CASSPGAGSTGELFF	TGTGCCAGCAGCCCCGGAGCGGGGTCCACCGGGGAGCTGTTTTTT
-	TRBD2	TRBV4-1	15	TRBJ2-7	CASSQVVLAVYEQYF	TGCGCCAGCAGCCAAGTCGTACTAGCGGTCTACGAGCAGTACTTC
-	TRBD1	TRBV19	13	TRBJ1-4	CAVNRGRGEKLFF	TGTGCCGTAAACAGGGGGCGAGGCGAAAAACTGTTTTTT